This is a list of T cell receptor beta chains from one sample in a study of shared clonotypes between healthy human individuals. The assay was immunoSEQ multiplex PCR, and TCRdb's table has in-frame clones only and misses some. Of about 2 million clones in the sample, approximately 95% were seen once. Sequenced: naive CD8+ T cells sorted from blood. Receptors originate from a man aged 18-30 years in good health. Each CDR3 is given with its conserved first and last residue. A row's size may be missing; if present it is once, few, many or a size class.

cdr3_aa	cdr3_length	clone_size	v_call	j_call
CASSSNEGPFNQPQHF	16	-	TRBV19	TRBJ1-5
CSIAGTVPGNYGYTF	15	-	TRBV29-1	TRBJ1-2
CASSPGLAGPYEQYF	15	-	TRBV13	TRBJ2-7
CASSLSGSAEAFF	13	-	TRBV5-4	TRBJ1-1
CASSLAGTISSYEQYF	16	-	TRBV5-4	TRBJ2-7
CASSFQGLSYEQYF	14	-	TRBV28	TRBJ2-7
CASTRTTNTEAFF	13	-	TRBV4-1	TRBJ1-1
CASSPDGGGNYEQYF	15	-	TRBV5-1	TRBJ2-7
CASSYSSNEKLFF	13	-	TRBV6-5	TRBJ1-4
CASSYSSGLYEQYF	14	-	TRBV6-5	TRBJ2-7
CASGGSVIYNEQFF	14	-	TRBV7-9	TRBJ2-1
CASSFSGTSGESSYEQYF	18	-	TRBV13	TRBJ2-7
CASSQDDSSNQPQHF	15	-	TRBV4-3	TRBJ1-5
CASRSGGATYNEQFF	15	-	TRBV7-9	TRBJ2-1
CASRLNEQFF	10	-	TRBV7-9	TRBJ2-1
CASLLGGQETQYF	13	-	TRBV28	TRBJ2-5
CASSPRLLGSTGELFF	16	-	TRBV6-6	TRBJ2-2
CASSLEGNSNQPQHF	15	-	TRBV5-5	TRBJ1-5
CASSLAKGSSYEQYF	15	-	TRBV7-9	TRBJ2-7
CASSPRELAVSYEQYF	16	once	TRBV7-2	TRBJ2-7
CASSQSGGSPPHEQYF	16	-	TRBV23-1	TRBJ2-7